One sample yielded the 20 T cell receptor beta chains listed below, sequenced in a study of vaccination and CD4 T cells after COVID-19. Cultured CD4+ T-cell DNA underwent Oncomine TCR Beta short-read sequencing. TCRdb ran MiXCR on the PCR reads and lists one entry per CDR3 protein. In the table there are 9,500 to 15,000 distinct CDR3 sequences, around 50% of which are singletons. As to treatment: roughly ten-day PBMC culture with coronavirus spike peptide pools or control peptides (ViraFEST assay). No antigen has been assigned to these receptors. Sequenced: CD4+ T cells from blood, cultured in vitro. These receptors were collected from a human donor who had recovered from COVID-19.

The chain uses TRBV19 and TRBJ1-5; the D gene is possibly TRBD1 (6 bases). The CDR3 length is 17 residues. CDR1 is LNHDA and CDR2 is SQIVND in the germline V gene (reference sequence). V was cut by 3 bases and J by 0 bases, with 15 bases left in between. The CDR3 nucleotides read TGTGCCAGTAGTATTTCCGTCAGGGGAGATAGCAATCAGCCCCAGCATTTT. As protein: CASSISVRGDSNQPQHF.

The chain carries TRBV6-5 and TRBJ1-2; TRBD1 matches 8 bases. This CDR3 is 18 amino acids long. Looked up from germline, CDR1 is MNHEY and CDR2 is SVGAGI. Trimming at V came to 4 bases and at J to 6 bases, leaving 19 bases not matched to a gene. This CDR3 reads CASSSKGQTYRGWHGYTF. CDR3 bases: TGTGCCAGCAGTTCAAAAGGGCAAACCTACAGGGGGTGGCATGGCTACACCTTC.

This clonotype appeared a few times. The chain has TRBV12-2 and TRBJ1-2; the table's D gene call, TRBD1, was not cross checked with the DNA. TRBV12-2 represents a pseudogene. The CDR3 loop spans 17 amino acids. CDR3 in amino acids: CASRFRDRGQANYGYTF. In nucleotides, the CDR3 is TGTGCAAGTCGCTTCAGGGACAGGGGACAAGCTAACTATGGCTACACCTTC.

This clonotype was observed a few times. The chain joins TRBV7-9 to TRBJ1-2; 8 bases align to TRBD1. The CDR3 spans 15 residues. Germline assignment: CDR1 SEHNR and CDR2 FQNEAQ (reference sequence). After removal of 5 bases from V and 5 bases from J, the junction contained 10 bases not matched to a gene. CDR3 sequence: CASSGQGAMRYGYTF. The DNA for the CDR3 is TGTGCCAGCAGCGGGCAGGGGGCAATGCGGTATGGCTACACCTTC.

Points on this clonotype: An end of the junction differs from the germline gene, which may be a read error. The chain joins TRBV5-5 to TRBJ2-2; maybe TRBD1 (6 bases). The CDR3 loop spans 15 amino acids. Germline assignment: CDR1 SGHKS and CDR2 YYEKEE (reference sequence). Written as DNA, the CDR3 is TGTGCCAGCGGCTTGGCAGGGGCGAACACCGGGGAGCTGTTTTTT. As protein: CASGLAGANTGELFF.

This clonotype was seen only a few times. DNA of the CDR3: TGTGCCAGCAGCTTGGCCGCGGGGGAGACCCAGTACTTC. This gives the protein CASSLAAGETQYF. The chain combines TRBV5-4 with TRBJ2-5; a weak D match, TRBD2 (6 bases). The CDR3 covers 13 residues. V lost 0 bases and J 5 bases, leaving 8 bases between the germline ends. Looked up from germline, CDR1 is SGHNT and CDR2 is YYREEE (reference sequence).

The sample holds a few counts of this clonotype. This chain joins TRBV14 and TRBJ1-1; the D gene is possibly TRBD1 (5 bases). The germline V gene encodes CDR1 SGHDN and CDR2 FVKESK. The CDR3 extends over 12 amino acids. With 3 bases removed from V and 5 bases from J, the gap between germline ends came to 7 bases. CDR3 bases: TGTGCCAGCAGCCATAGGGGTACTGAAGCTTTCTTT. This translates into CASSHRGTEAFF.

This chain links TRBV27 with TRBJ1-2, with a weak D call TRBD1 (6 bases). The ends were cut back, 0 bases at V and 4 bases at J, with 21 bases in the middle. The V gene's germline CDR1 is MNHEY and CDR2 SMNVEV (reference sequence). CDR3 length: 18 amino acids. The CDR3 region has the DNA TGTGCCAGCAGTTTATCTGGCTGGACAGTCCGTCGGGGCTATGGCTACACCTTC. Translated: CASSLSGWTVRRGYGYTF.

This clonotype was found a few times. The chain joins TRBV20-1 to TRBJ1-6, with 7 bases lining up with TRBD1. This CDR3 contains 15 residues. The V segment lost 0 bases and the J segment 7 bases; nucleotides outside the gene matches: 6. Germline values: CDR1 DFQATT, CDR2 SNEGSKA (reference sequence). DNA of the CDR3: TGCAGTGCTAGAGATCCCGACAGGGCGAATTCACCCCTCCACTTT. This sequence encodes CSARDPDRANSPLHF.

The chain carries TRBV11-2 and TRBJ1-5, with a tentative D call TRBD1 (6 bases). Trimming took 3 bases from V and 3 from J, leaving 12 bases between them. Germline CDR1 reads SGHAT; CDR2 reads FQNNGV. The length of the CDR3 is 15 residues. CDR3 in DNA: TGTGCCAGCAGCTTGGAGGGGGGTTACAATCAGCCCCAGCATTTT. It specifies CASSLEGGYNQPQHF.

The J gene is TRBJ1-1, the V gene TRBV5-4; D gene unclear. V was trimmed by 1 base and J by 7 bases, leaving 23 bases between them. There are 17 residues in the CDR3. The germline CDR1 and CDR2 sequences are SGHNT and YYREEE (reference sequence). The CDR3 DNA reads TGTGCCAGCAGCTTGAGGCCGCCCCAGGCCCCCTACGTTGAAGCTTTCTTT. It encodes CASSLRPPQAPYVEAFF.

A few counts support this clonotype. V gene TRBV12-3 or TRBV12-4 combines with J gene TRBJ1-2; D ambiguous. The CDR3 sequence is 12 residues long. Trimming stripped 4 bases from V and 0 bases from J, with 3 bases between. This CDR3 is CASSYTNYGYTF. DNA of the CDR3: TGTGCCAGCAGTTACACTAACTATGGCTACACCTTC.

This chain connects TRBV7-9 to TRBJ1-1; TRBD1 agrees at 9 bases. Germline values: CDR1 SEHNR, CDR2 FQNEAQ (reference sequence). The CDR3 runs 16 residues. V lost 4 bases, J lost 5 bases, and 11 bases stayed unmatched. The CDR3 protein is CASSSYRGRRGTEAFF. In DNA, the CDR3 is TGTGCCAGCAGCTCCTACAGGGGGCGCCGGGGGACTGAAGCTTTCTTT.

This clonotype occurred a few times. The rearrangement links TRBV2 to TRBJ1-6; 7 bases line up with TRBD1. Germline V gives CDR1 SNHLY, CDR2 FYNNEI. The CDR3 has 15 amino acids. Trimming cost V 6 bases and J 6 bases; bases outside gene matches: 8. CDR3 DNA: TGTGCCAGCAGCCGTGGGACAGAACTTAATTCACCCCTCCACTTT. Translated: CASSRGTELNSPLHF.

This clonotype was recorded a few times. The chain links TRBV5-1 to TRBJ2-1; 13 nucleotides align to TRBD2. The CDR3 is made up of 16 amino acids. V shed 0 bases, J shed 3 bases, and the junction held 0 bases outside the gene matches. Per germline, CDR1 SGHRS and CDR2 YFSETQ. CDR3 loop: CASSLGLAGGYNEQFF. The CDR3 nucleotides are TGCGCCAGCAGCTTGGGACTAGCGGGGGGCTACAATGAGCAGTTCTTC.

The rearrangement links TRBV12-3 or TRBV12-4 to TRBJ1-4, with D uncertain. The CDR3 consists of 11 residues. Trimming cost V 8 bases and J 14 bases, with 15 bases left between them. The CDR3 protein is CASGEGSRLFF. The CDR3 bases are TGTGCCAGCGGAGAGGGATCTAGGCTGTTTTTT.

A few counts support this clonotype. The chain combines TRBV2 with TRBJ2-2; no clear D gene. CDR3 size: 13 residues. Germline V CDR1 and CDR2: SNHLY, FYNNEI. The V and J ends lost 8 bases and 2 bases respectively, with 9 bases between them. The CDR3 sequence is CASAVGNTGELFF. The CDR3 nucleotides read TGTGCCAGCGCGGTGGGAAACACCGGGGAGCTGTTTTTT.

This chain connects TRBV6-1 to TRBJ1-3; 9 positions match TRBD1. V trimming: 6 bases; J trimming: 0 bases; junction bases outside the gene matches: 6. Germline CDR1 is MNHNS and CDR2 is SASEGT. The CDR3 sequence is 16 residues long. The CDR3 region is CASSRGTGSSGNTIYF. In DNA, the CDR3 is TGTGCCAGCAGCCGGGGGACAGGGAGCTCTGGAAACACCATATATTTT.

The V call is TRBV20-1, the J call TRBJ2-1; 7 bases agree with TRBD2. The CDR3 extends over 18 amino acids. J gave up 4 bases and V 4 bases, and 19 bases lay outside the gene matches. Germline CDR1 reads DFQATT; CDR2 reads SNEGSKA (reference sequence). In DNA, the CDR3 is TGCAGTGCTATTAATCGGCCAGCGGGGCGATCGGTTTACAATGAGCAGTTCTTC. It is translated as CSAINRPAGRSVYNEQFF.

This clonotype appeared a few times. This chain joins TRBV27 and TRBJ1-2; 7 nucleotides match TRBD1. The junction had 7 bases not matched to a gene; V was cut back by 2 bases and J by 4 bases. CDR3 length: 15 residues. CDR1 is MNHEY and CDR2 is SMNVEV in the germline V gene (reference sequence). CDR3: CASSLRGGRIYGYTF. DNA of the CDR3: TGTGCCAGCAGTTTAAGAGGGGGCCGGATCTATGGCTACACCTTC.